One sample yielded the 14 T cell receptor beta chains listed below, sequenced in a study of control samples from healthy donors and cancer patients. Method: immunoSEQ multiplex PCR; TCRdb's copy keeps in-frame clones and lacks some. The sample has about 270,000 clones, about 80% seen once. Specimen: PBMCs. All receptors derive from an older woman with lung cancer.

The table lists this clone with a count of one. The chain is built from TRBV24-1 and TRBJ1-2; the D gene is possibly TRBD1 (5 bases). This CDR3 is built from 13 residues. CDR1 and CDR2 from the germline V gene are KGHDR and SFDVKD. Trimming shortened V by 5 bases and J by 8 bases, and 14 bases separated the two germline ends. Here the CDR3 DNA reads TGTGCCACCAGTGCCTCAGGGCCCACGGGCTACACCTTC. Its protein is CATSASGPTGYTF.

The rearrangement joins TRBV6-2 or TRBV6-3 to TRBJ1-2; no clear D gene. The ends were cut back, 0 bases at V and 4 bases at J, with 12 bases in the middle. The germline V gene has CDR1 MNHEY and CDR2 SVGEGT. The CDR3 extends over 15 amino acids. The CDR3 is CASSYSLQNSYGYTF. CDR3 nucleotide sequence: TGTGCCAGCAGTTACTCCCTACAGAACAGCTATGGCTACACCTTC.

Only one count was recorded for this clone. The CDR3, as DNA: TGTGCCAGCGGGCAGACCTACGAGCAGTACTTC. Encoded protein: CASGQTYEQYF. This chain uses TRBV6-6 with TRBJ2-7; D unresolved. CDR1 and CDR2 (germline): MNHNY, SVGAGI (reference sequence). CDR3 size: 11 residues. V was trimmed by 8 bases and J by 2 bases, leaving 7 bases between them.

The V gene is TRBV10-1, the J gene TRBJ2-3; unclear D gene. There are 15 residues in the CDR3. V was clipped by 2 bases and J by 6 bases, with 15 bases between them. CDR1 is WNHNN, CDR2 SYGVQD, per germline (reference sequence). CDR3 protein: CASSENPGRSDTQYF. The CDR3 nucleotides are TGCGCCAGCAGTGAGAACCCCGGGCGGTCCGATACGCAGTATTTT.

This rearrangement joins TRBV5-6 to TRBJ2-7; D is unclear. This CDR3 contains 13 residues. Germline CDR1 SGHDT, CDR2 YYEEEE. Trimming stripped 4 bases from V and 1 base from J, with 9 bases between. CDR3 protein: CASSPRMSYEQYF. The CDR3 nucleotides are TGTGCCAGCAGCCCAAGAATGTCCTACGAGCAGTACTTC.

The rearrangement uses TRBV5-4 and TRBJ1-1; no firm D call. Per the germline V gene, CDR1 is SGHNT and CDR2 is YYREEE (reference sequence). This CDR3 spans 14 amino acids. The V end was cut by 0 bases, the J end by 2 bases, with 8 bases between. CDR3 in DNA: TGTGCCAGCAGCTTGGTCCCGGGTAACACTGAAGCTTTCTTT. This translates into CASSLVPGNTEAFF.

CDR3 DNA: TGTGCCAGCAGTTTTAGCCGGGGTGGGGAGCTGTTTTTT. Its translation: CASSFSRGGELFF. The chain recombines TRBV12-3 or TRBV12-4 with TRBJ2-2, with D possibly TRBD2 on 5 matching bases. This CDR3 has 13 amino acids. The V and J ends lost 3 bases and 8 bases respectively, with 10 bases between them.

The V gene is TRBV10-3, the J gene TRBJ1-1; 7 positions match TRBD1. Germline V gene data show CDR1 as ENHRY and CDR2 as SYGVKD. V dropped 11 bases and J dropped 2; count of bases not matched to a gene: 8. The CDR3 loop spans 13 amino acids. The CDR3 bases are TGTGCCGTACGGGACAGCCTAAACACTGAAGCTTTCTTT. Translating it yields CAVRDSLNTEAFF.

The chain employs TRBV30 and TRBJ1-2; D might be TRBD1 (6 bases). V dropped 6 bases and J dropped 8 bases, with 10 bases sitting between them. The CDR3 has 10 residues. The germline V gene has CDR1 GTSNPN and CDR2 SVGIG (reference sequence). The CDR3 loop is CACHREGYTF. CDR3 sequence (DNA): TGTGCCTGCCACAGGGAGGGCTACACCTTC.

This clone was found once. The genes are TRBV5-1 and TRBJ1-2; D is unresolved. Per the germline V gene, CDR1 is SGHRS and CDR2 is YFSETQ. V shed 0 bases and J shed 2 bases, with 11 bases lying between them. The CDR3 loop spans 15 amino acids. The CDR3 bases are TGCGCCAGCAGCTTGGCCGAGGGAGTAAACTATGGCTACACCTTC. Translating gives CASSLAEGVNYGYTF.

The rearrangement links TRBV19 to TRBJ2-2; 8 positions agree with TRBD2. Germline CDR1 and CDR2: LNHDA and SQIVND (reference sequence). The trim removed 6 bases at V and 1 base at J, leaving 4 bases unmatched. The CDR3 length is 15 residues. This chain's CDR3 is CASRSGGENTGELFF. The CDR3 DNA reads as TGTGCCAGTAGAAGCGGGGGAGAGAACACCGGGGAGCTGTTTTTT.

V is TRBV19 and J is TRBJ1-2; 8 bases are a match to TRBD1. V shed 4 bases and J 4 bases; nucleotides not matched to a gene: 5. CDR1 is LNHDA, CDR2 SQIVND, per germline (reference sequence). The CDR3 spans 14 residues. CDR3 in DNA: TGTGCCAGTAGTACGACAGGGGCGGGCTATGGCTACACCTTC. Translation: CASSTTGAGYGYTF.

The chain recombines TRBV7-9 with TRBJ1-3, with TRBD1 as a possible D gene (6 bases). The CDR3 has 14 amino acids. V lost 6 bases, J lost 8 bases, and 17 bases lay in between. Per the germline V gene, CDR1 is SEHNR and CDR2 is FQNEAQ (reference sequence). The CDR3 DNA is TGTGCCAGCAGGGGCGGGGGGGGCGGCGACACCATATATTTT. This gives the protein CASRGGGGGDTIYF.

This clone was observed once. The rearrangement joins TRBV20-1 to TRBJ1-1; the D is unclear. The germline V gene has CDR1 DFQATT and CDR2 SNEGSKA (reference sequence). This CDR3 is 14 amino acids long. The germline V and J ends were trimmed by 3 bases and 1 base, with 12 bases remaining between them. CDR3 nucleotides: TGCAGTGCTAGTTGGGGAGGGCGGAACACTGAAGCTTTCTTT. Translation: CSASWGGRNTEAFF.